This T cell receptor (beta chain) was observed in a study of identical twins. Broader study findings: The study reached conclusions through statistical analysis that was cross-sectional, not following the same donors. Excess low generation probability was seen in twin-shared out-of-frame alpha sequences.

Everyone who donated was a healthy Caucasian. The count of this clonotype is one. Its antigen is not known. A universal primer site came from template switching; cDNA carried unique molecular identifiers. In TCRdb, the 5' RACE reads were re-called with MiXCR into one record per CDR3 protein. Here the sample spans 1,800,000 or so distinct CDR3 sequences, under 35% being singletons. The CDR3 has 13 residues. In germline, CDR1 is KGHDR, CDR2 SFDVKD. The V end lost 5 bases, the J end lost 4 bases, and 7 bases lay between the germline ends. Input material: cord blood. The sequence derives from a newborn girl in good health. This sequence joins TRBV24-1 and TRBJ2-2, with TRBD2 as a possible D gene (5 bases). CDR3 DNA: TGTGCCACCAGTGGAGGGTTCACCGGGGAGCTGTTTTTT. This sequence encodes CATSGGFTGELFF.